This entry describes one T cell receptor (beta chain). The data are from a study of T-cell reconstitution after alpha-beta-depleted transplantation in children. The CDR3 consists of 12 residues. V was trimmed by 8 bases and J by 7 bases, leaving 12 bases between them. Library preparation (for TCRbeta) was performed with unique molecular identifiers. TCRdb ran MiXCR on the PCR reads and lists one entry per CDR3 protein. The data hold about 360,000 distinct CDR3 sequences, with 13% observed a single time. The origin of this receptor is a human donor who donated a stem cell graft to a child with Fanconi anemia. This specimen was PBMCs, taken from the stem cell graft. J is TRBJ2-1 and V is TRBV12-3 or TRBV12-4; D ambiguous. The DNA for the CDR3 is TGTGCCAGCCAACTGGCGGCAAATGAGCAGTTCTTC. The encoded protein is CASQLAANEQFF.